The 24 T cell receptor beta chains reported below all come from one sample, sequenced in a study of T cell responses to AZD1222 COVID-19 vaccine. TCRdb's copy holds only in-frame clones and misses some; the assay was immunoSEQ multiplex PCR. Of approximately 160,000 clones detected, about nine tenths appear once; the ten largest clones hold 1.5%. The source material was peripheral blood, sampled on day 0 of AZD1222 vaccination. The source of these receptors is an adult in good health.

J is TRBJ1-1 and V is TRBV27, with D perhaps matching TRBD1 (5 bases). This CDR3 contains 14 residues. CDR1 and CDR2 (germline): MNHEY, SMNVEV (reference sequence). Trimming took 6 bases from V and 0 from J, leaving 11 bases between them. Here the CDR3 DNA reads TGTGCCAGCAGATACGGACACGTGAACACTGAAGCTTTCTTT. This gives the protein CASRYGHVNTEAFF.

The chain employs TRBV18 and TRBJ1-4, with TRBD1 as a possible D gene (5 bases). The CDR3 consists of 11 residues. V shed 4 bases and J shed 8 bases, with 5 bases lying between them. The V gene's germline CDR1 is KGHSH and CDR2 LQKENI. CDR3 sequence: CASSRGEKLFF. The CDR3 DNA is TGTGCCAGCTCACGGGGGGAAAAACTGTTTTTT.

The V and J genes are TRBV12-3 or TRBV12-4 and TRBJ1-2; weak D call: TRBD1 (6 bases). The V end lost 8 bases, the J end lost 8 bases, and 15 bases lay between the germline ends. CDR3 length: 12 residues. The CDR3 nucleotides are TGTGCCAGCGTCCGCGACCAGGGGGGCTACACCTTC. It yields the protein CASVRDQGGYTF.

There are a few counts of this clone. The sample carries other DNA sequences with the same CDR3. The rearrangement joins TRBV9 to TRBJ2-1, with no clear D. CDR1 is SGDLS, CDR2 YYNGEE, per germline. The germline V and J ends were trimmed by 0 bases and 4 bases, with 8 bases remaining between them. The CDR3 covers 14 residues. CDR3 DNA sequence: TGTGCCAGCAGCGTAGGGGATCGATACAATGAGCAGTTCTTC. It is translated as CASSVGDRYNEQFF.

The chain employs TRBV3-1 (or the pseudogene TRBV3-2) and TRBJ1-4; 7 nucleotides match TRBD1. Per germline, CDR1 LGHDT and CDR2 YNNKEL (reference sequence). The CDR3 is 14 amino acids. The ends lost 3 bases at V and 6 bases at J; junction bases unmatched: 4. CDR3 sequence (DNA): TGTGCCAGCAGCCAGAGGGGACAGCATGAAAAACTGTTTTTT. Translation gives CASSQRGQHEKLFF.

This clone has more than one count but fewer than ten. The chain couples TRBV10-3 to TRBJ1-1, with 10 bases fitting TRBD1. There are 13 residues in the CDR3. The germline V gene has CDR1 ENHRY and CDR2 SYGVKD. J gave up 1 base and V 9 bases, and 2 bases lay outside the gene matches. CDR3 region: CAIGTGENTEAFF. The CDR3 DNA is TGTGCCATTGGGACAGGGGAGAACACTGAAGCTTTCTTT.

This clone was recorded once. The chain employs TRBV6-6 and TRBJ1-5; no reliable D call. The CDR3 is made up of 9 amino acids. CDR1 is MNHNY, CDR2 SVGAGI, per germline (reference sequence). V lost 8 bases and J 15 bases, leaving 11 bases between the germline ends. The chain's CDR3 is CASQRSGHF. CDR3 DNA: TGTGCCAGCCAGAGGTCCGGGCATTTT.

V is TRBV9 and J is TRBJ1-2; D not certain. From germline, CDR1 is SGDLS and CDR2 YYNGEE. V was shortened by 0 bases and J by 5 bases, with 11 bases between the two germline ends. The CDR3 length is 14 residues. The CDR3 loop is CASSVGSGYYGYTF. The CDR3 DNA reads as TGTGCCAGCAGCGTAGGTTCGGGGTATTATGGCTACACCTTC.

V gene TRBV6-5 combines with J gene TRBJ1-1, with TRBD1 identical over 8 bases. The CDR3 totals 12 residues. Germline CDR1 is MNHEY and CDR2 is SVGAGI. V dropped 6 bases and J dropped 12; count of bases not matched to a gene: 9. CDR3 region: CASRVSDRGPFF. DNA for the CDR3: TGTGCCAGCAGGGTGTCTGACAGGGGCCCTTTCTTT.

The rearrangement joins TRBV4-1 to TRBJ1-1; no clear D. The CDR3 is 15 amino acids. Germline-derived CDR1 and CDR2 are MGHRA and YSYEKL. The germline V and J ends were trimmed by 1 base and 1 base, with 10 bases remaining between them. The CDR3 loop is CASSQVGRSNTEAFF. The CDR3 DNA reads TGCGCCAGCAGCCAAGTTGGCAGATCGAACACTGAAGCTTTCTTT.

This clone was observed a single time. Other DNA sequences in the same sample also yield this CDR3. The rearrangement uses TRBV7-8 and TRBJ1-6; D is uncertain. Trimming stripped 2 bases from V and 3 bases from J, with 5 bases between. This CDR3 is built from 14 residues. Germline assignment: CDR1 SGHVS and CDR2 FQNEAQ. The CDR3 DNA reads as TGTGCCAGCAGCTTATCGGGCTATAATTCACCCCTCCACTTT. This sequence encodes CASSLSGYNSPLHF.

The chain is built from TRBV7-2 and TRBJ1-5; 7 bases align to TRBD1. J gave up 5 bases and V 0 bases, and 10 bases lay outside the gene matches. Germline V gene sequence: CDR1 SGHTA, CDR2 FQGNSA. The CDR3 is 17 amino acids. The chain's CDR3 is CASSLARGQSGHQPQHF. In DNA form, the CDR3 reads TGTGCCAGCAGCTTAGCGAGGGGACAGTCGGGCCATCAGCCCCAGCATTTT.

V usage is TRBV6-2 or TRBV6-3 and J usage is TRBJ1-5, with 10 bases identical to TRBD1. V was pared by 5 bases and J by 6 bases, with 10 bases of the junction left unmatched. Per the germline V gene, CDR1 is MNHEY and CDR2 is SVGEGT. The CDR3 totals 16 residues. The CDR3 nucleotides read TGTGCCAGCAGTGCGAGGGACAGGGGAAGGGGTCAGCCCCAGCATTTT. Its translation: CASSARDRGRGQPQHF.

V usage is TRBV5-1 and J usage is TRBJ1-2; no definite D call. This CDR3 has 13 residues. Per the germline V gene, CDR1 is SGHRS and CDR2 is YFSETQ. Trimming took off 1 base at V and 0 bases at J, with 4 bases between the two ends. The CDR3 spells CASSLRANYGYTF. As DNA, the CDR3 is TGCGCCAGCAGCTTGCGGGCTAACTATGGCTACACCTTC.

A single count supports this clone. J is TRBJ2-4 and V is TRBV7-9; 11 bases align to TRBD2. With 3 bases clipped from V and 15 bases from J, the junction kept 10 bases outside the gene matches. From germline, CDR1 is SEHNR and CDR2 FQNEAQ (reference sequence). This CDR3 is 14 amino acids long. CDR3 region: CASSFGTSGGGVYF. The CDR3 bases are TGTGCCAGCAGCTTTGGGACTAGCGGAGGCGGGGTGTACTTC.

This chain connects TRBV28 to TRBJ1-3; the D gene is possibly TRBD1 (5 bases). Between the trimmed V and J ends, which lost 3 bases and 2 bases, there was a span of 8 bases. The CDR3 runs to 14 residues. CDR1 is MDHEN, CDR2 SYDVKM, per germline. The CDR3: CASSLTAAGNTIYF. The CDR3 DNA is TGTGCCAGCAGTTTGACAGCCGCTGGAAACACCATATATTTT.

The CDR3: CASSFGPLGTNEKLFF. In DNA form, the CDR3 reads TGCGCCAGCAGCTTTGGTCCCCTCGGGACTAATGAAAAACTGTTTTTT. The chain links TRBV5-1 to TRBJ1-4; D is uncertain. V gave up 2 bases and J gave up 2 bases, with 13 bases separating them. This CDR3 has 16 residues. CDR1 SGHRS and CDR2 YFSETQ come from the germline V gene.

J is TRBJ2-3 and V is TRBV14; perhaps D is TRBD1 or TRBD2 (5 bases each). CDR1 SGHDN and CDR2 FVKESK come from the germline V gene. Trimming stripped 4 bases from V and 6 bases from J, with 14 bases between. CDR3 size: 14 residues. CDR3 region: CASSLQAGRDTQYF. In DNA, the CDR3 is TGTGCCAGCAGCCTACAGGCGGGTAGGGATACGCAGTATTTT. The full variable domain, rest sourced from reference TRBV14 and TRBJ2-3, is EAGVTQFPSHSVIEKGQTVTLRCDPISGHDNLYWYRRVMGKEIKFLLHFVKESKQDESGMPNNRFLAERTGGTYSTLKVQPAELEDSGVYFCASSLQAGRDTQYFGPGTRLTVL.

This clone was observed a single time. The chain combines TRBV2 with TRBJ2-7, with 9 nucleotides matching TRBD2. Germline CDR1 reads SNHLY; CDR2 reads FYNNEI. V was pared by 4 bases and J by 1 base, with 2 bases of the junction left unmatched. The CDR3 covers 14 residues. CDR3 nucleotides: TGTGCCAGCAGTGGGACTAGCGTATCCTACGAGCAGTACTTC. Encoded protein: CASSGTSVSYEQYF.

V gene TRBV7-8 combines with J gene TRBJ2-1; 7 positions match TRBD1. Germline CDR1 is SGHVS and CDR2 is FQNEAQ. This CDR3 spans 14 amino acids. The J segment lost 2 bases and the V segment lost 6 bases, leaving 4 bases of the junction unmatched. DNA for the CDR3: TGTGCCAGCAGTTGGACAGGTACCTACAATGAGCAGTTCTTC. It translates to CASSWTGTYNEQFF. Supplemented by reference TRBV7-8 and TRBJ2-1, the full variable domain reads GAGVSQSPRYKVAKRGQDVALRCDPISGHVSLFWYQQALGQGPEFLTYFQNEAQLDKSGLPSDRFFAERPEGSVSTLKIQRTQQEDSAVYLCASSWTGTYNEQFFGPGTRLTVL.

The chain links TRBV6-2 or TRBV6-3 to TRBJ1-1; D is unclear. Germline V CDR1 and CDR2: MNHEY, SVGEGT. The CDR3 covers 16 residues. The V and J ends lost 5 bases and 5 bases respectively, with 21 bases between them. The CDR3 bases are TGTGCCAGCAGTCCCCGGGAGCCCCTAATGAGGACTGAAGCTTTCTTT. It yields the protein CASSPREPLMRTEAFF.

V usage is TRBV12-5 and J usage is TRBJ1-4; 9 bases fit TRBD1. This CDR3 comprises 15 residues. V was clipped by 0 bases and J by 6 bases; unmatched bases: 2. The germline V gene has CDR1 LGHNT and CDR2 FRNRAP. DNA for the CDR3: TGTGCTAGTGGTTTGGTGACAGGGGGGGATGAAAAACTGTTTTTT. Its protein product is CASGLVTGGDEKLFF. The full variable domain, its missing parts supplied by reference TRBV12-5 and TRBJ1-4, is DARVTQTPRHKVTEMGQEVTMRCQPILGHNTVFWYRQTMMQGLELLAYFRNRAPLDDSGMPKDRFSAEMPDATLATLKIQPSEPRDSAVYFCASGLVTGGDEKLFFGSGTQLSVL.

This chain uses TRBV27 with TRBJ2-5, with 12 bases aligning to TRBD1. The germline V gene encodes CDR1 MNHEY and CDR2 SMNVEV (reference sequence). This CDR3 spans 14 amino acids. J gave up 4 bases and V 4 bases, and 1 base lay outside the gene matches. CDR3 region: CASSWDRGLETQYF. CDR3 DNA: TGTGCCAGCAGTTGGGACAGGGGGCTAGAGACCCAGTACTTC.

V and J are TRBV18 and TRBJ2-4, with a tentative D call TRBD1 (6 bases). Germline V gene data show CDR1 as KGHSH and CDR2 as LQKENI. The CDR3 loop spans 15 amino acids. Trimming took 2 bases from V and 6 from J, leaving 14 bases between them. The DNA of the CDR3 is TGTGCCAGCTCACCAGAACAGGGTTCGGCAAACATTCAGTACTTC. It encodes CASSPEQGSANIQYF.